The sequence of this T cell receptor beta chain was determined in a study of T cell clonality in common variable immunodeficiency. The assay was immunoSEQ multiplex PCR, and TCRdb's table has in-frame clones only and misses some. Altogether 40,000 to 65,000 clones were found in the sample, and no singletons occur. Donors gave roughly 5 to 8 ml heparinized peripheral whole blood. This clone was detected a few times. A far larger clone is off by one base, so a read error is likely. The read finishes 3 residues shy of the CDR3 end, and the germline J gene is used to complete it. At the DNA level, this CDR3 is encoded by other sequences in the same sample as well. The CDR3 is 13 amino acids. CDR1 is MNHEY and CDR2 is SVGEGT in the germline V gene.

V usage is TRBV6-2 or TRBV6-3 and J usage is TRBJ1-5; D is uncertain. Sequencing was performed on peripheral blood mononuclear cells. This TCR was sampled from a person aged 18 to 69 in good health. The CDR3 reads CASSYEAGRPQHF. Incomplete CDR3 DNA: TGTGCTAGCAGTTACGAGGCGGGTCGGCCC.